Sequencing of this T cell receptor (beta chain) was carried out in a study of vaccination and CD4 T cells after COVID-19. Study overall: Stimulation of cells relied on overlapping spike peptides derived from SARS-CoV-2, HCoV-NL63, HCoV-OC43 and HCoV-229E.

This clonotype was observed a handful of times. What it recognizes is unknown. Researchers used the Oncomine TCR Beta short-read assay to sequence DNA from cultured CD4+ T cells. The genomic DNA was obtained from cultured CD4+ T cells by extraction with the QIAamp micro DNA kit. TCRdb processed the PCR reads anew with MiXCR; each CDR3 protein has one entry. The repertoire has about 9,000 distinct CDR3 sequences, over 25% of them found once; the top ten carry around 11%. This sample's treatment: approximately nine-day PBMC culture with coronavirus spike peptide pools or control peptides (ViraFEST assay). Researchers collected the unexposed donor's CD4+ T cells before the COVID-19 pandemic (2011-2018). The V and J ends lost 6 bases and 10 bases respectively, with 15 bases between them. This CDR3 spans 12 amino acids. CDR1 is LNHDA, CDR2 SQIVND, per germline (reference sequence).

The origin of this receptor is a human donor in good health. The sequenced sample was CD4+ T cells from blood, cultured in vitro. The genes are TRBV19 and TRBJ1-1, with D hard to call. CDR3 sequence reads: CASRLGSLGAFF. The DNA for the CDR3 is TGTGCCAGTAGGCTTGGGTCCTTAGGAGCTTTCTTT.